The 26 T cell receptor beta chains below come from one sample, sequenced in a study of shared clonotypes between healthy human individuals. Profiled with immunoSEQ multiplex PCR; TCRdb holds only in-frame clones, not every one. The sample holds about 1.5 million clones, approximately 98% seen once. Sequenced: naive CD4+ T cells sorted from blood. Subset in this sample: CD45RA+ positively selected. The receptors stem from a man between 25 and 39 years old in good health.

The chain has TRBV5-1 and TRBJ1-5; D unclear. V was cut by 0 bases and J by 3 bases, with 10 bases left in between. The CDR3 runs to 15 residues. Germline CDR1 and CDR2: SGHRS and YFSETQ. CDR3 sequence: CASSLDTPTNQPQHF. DNA for the CDR3: TGCGCCAGCAGCTTGGACACCCCGACCAATCAGCCCCAGCATTTT.

The rearrangement uses TRBV19 and TRBJ2-7; tentative D call: TRBD1 (5 bases). The V gene lost 6 bases and the J gene lost 7 bases, with 22 bases spanning the gap. CDR1 is LNHDA and CDR2 is SQIVND in the germline V gene (reference sequence). This CDR3 has 15 residues. CDR3 DNA: TGTGCCAGTAGGAATAGGGGTCGCCCGTCTGGAGAGCAGTACTTC. Protein: CASRNRGRPSGEQYF. Based on the CDR3 plus reference TRBV19 and TRBJ2-7, the full variable domain is DGGITQSPKYLFRKEGQNVTLSCEQNLNHDAMYWYRQDPGQGLRLIYYSQIVNDFQKGDIAEGYSVSREKKESFPLTVTSAQKNPTAFYLCASRNRGRPSGEQYFGPGTRLTVT.

This clone was counted once. This chain connects TRBV5-1 to TRBJ1-2; D gene uncertain. This CDR3 is built from 16 residues. Germline V lookup: CDR1 SGHRS, CDR2 YFSETQ. Trimming removed 4 bases from V and 4 bases from J, with 20 bases in between. The CDR3 here is CASSMGPAENPYGYTF. The CDR3 coding sequence is TGCGCCAGCAGCATGGGCCCGGCAGAAAATCCCTATGGCTACACCTTC.

V is TRBV5-4 and J is TRBJ2-2; weak D call: TRBD1 (5 bases). V lost 3 bases and J lost 6, with 9 bases in between. Germline V CDR1 and CDR2: SGHNT, YYREEE (reference sequence). This CDR3 is 13 amino acids long. The CDR3 bases are TGTGCCAGCAGCTCCCAGGGATCCGGGGAGCTGTTTTTT. This encodes CASSSQGSGELFF.

The chain has TRBV7-9 and TRBJ2-1, with 10 bases fitting TRBD1. CDR3 length: 16 residues. Germline values: CDR1 SEHNR, CDR2 FQNEAQ (reference sequence). J gave up 7 bases and V 1 base, and 7 bases lay outside the gene matches. CDR3 nucleotide sequence: TGTGCCAGCAGCTTAGTCGGACAGGGGGTCTGGAATGAGCAGTTCTTC. This sequence encodes CASSLVGQGVWNEQFF.

The V and J genes are TRBV27 and TRBJ2-3; unclear D gene. Trimming left V 4 bases short and J 1 base short, with 9 bases between. This CDR3 spans 14 amino acids. Germline V gene lookup returns CDR1 MNHEY and CDR2 SMNVEV (reference sequence). The CDR3, as DNA: TGTGCCAGCAGTTCCTCCGAGGGCACAGATACGCAGTATTTT. It is translated as CASSSSEGTDTQYF.

This clone was seen once. This sequence joins TRBV19 and TRBJ1-4, with a tentative D call TRBD1 (6 bases). Germline CDR1 LNHDA, CDR2 SQIVND (reference sequence). Trimming shortened V by 3 bases and J by 7 bases, and 15 bases separated the two germline ends. The CDR3 consists of 15 residues. This CDR3 reads CASSMTRTRGEKLFF. The CDR3 nucleotides read TGTGCCAGTAGTATGACAAGGACCAGGGGTGAAAAACTGTTTTTT.

The chain uses TRBV5-8 and TRBJ2-2; D is unresolved. Trimming took off 2 bases at V and 5 bases at J, with 7 bases between the two ends. CDR3 length equals 13 residues. CDR1 is SGHTS and CDR2 is YDEGEE in the germline V gene. In nucleotides, the CDR3 is TGTGCCAGCAGCTTTTTGCGGACCGGGGAGCTGTTTTTT. Translation gives CASSFLRTGELFF.

The genes are TRBV5-6 and TRBJ2-1; 14 bases map to TRBD2. The CDR3 is 18 residues long. The germline V gene encodes CDR1 SGHDT and CDR2 YYEEEE. The V segment lost 3 bases and the J segment 9 bases; nucleotides outside the gene matches: 14. In nucleotides, the CDR3 is TGTGCCAGCAGCTCCGGGACTAGCGGGAGAGTGAGGGTTTTTGAGCAGTTCTTC. Protein: CASSSGTSGRVRVFEQFF.

This chain joins TRBV11-2 and TRBJ1-1, with D possibly being TRBD1 (5 bases). The CDR3 length is 16 residues. Germline CDR1 is SGHAT and CDR2 is FQNNGV. Deletions cut 5 bases from V and 3 bases from J, with 19 bases between. The CDR3 sequence is CASSPGGVRPHTEAFF. The CDR3 coding sequence is TGTGCCAGCAGCCCCGGGGGAGTTCGACCTCACACTGAAGCTTTCTTT. Full variable domain (missing parts from reference TRBV11-2 and TRBJ1-1): EAGVAQSPRYKIIEKRQSVAFWCNPISGHATLYWYQQILGQGPKLLIQFQNNGVVDDSQLPKDRFSAERLKGVDSTLKIQPAKLEDSAVYLCASSPGGVRPHTEAFFGQGTRLTVV.

CDR3: CASTGGLNTGELFF. DNA for the CDR3: TGTGCCAGCACAGGGGGGTTAAACACCGGGGAGCTGTTTTTT. The chain combines TRBV6-5 with TRBJ2-2; D possibly corresponds to TRBD1 (7 bases). There are 14 residues in the CDR3. V lost 7 bases to trimming and J lost 2 bases, with 11 bases between them. The germline gives CDR1 MNHEY, CDR2 SVGAGI.

V is TRBV27 and J is TRBJ2-7; no clear D gene. The V end lost 1 base, the J end lost 7 bases, and 17 bases lay between the germline ends. CDR1 is MNHEY, CDR2 SMNVEV, per germline (reference sequence). CDR3 size: 15 residues. The CDR3 loop is CASSLFGSLLREQYF. The CDR3 bases are TGTGCCAGCAGTTTATTCGGGTCCCTTTTGAGGGAGCAGTACTTC.

The chain carries TRBV15 and TRBJ2-7; D may be TRBD1 (5 bases). Trimming left V 0 bases short and J 9 bases short, with 15 bases between. The CDR3 is 14 amino acids. Germline CDR1 and CDR2: LNHNV and YYDKDF (reference sequence). The CDR3 DNA is TGTGCCACCAGCAGAGATTTGGGGCCAACCGGGCAGTACTTC. Protein: CATSRDLGPTGQYF.

V gene TRBV28 combines with J gene TRBJ2-7; the match to TRBD1 covers 10 bases. Germline V gene data show CDR1 as MDHEN and CDR2 as SYDVKM. The V segment lost 4 bases and the J segment 3 bases; nucleotides outside the gene matches: 6. CDR3 size: 15 residues. The CDR3 nucleotides are TGTGCCAGCAGTTCGGGACAGGGGCTCTTCTACGAGCAGTACTTC. This encodes CASSSGQGLFYEQYF.

The rearrangement links TRBV11-1 to TRBJ2-5, with TRBD2 identical over 11 bases. Germline loops: CDR1 SGHAT, CDR2 FQDESV (reference sequence). This CDR3 spans 15 amino acids. V gave up 5 bases and J gave up 6 bases; unmatched junction bases: 8. The CDR3 sequence is CASSPGTSGLQTQYF. The CDR3 DNA reads as TGTGCCAGCAGCCCTGGGACTAGCGGTTTGCAGACCCAGTACTTC.

As regards this clone: This same CDR3 is encoded by further DNA sequences in the sample. The V call is TRBV19, the J call TRBJ2-5; no reliable D call. V dropped 1 base and J dropped 5 bases, with 8 bases sitting between them. This CDR3 has 13 residues. CDR1 is LNHDA, CDR2 SQIVND, per germline (reference sequence). The CDR3 nucleotides are TGTGCCAGTAGTATAGGCTGGGGTGAGACCCAGTACTTC. This translates into CASSIGWGETQYF.

The chain combines TRBV10-3 with TRBJ2-1; D is ambiguous. The V end lost 2 bases, the J end lost 10 bases, and 12 bases lay between the germline ends. This CDR3 has 13 amino acids. CDR1 is ENHRY and CDR2 is SYGVKD in the germline V gene. CDR3: CAISEAPQTEQFF. CDR3 nucleotide sequence: TGTGCCATCAGTGAGGCCCCCCAAACCGAGCAGTTCTTC.

The rearrangement joins TRBV28 to TRBJ1-3; TRBD1 is a possible D gene (6 bases). Germline V gene sequence: CDR1 MDHEN, CDR2 SYDVKM. V was cut by 8 bases and J by 4 bases, with 6 bases left in between. The CDR3 has 11 residues. The CDR3: CASGQGNTIYF. CDR3 in DNA: TGTGCCAGCGGACAGGGAAACACCATATATTTT. Looking up the rest from reference TRBV28 and TRBJ1-3 gives the full variable domain: DVKVTQSSRYLVKRTGEKVFLECVQDMDHENMFWYRQDPGLGLRLIYFSYDVKMKEKGDIPEGYSVSREKKERFSLILESASTNQTSMYLCASGQGNTIYFGEGSWLTVV.

The chain joins TRBV13 to TRBJ2-4; 7 nucleotides agree with TRBD1. V lost 5 bases, J lost 2 bases, and 9 bases stayed unmatched. This CDR3 has 16 amino acids. The germline CDR1 and CDR2 sequences are PRHDT and FYEKMQ (reference sequence). This CDR3 reads CASSQQTGDPKNIQYF. The DNA of the CDR3 is TGTGCCAGCAGCCAACAAACAGGGGACCCCAAAAACATTCAGTACTTC. Full variable domain (missing parts from reference TRBV13 and TRBJ2-4): AAGVIQSPRHLIKEKRETATLKCYPIPRHDTVYWYQQGPGQDPQFLISFYEKMQSDKGSIPDRFSAQQFSDYHSELNMSSLELGDSALYFCASSQQTGDPKNIQYFGAGTRLSVL.

This chain connects TRBV18 to TRBJ2-4; D is perhaps TRBD2 (5 bases). The V gene's germline CDR1 is KGHSH and CDR2 LQKENI. The CDR3 spans 15 residues. Trimming cost V 6 bases and J 10 bases, with 22 bases left between them. The CDR3 DNA sequence: TGTGCCAGCTCCCGACTAAGCGACTCGGCAAGTATTCAGTACTTC. Protein product: CASSRLSDSASIQYF.

The chain has TRBV9 and TRBJ2-1; a weak D match, TRBD2 (6 bases). CDR3 length: 16 amino acids. The germline V gene encodes CDR1 SGDLS and CDR2 YYNGEE. V lost 1 base and J 1 base, leaving 12 bases between the germline ends. The CDR3 DNA sequence: TGTGCCAGCAGCGTATTTGTCGGGGGATCCTACAATGAGCAGTTCTTC. This translates into CASSVFVGGSYNEQFF.

V is TRBV28 and J is TRBJ2-7, with 7 bases identical to TRBD1. The CDR3 loop spans 16 amino acids. Germline-derived CDR1 and CDR2 are MDHEN and SYDVKM. V was clipped by 10 bases and J by 6 bases; unmatched bases: 21. The CDR3 DNA reads TGTGCCACCAGAGGATCAATACAGGGGTCTTTGGGCGAGCAGTACTTC. Translating gives CATRGSIQGSLGEQYF.

Concerning this clone: Other DNA sequences in this specimen translate into the identical CDR3. The rearrangement joins TRBV5-1 to TRBJ2-5; D possibly corresponds to TRBD2 (6 bases). Germline V gives CDR1 SGHRS, CDR2 YFSETQ. The CDR3 covers 15 residues. V gave up 0 bases and J gave up 1 base, with 10 bases separating them. For the CDR3, the DNA is TGCGCCAGCAGCTTGGTCGGGGGTGGCCAAGAGACCCAGTACTTC. Translating it yields CASSLVGGGQETQYF.

This clone has only one observation. This chain links TRBV6-6 with TRBJ2-3, with D maybe TRBD2 (6 bases). Trimming left V 6 bases short and J 2 bases short, with 15 bases between. Per germline, CDR1 MNHNY and CDR2 SVGAGI (reference sequence). The CDR3 is 15 residues long. CDR3: CASSLVLADTDTQYF. The CDR3, as DNA: TGTGCCAGCAGCCTTGTATTAGCGGACACAGATACGCAGTATTTT.

This chain connects TRBV15 to TRBJ2-1, with TRBD2 identical over 11 bases. With V trimmed by 8 bases and J by 8 bases, 8 bases remained unmatched. The CDR3 has 14 amino acids. Germline-derived CDR1 and CDR2 are LNHNV and YYDKDF (reference sequence). The CDR3 protein is CATQRVAGGDEQFF. CDR3 in DNA: TGTGCCACCCAGCGGGTAGCGGGAGGGGATGAGCAGTTCTTC. The full variable domain, with the rest looked up from reference TRBV15 and TRBJ2-1, is DAMVIQNPRYQVTQFGKPVTLSCSQTLNHNVMYWYQQKSSQAPKLLFHYYDKDFNNEADTPDNFQSRRPNTSFCFLDIRSPGLGDTAMYLCATQRVAGGDEQFFGPGTRLTVL.

The gene calls are TRBV2 and TRBJ1-5; D unclear. CDR3 length equals 14 residues. V was trimmed by 2 bases and J by 5 bases, leaving 10 bases between them. CDR1 is SNHLY, CDR2 FYNNEI, per germline. The CDR3 here is CASSETQNDQPQHF. In DNA, the CDR3 is TGTGCCAGCAGTGAAACACAGAACGATCAGCCCCAGCATTTT.